One T cell receptor beta chain is described in this entry. The antigen remains unidentified. The sample comes from a study of T cell responses to AZD1222 COVID-19 vaccine. Whole-study results and caveats: Baseline seropositivity characterized only 5 to 7 AZD1222 recipients. White British donors predominated, females outnumbered males, and clonal diversity was possibly underestimated. The study found Spike-specific TCR breadth and depth rose after two AZD1222 doses.

The length of the CDR3 is 13 residues. CDR1 and CDR2 (germline): SGHAT, FQNNGV. V was clipped by 0 bases and J by 4 bases, with 6 bases between them. This table comes from immunoSEQ multiplex PCR, and its TCRdb copy is limited to in-frame clones, with some not included. The repertoire includes 180,000 or so clones, roughly 92% of them detected once, and roughly 1.7% sits in the top ten. The sequence derives from an adult who received the AZD1222 COVID-19 vaccine. The rearrangement links TRBV11-2 to TRBJ1-2; D is uncertain. This material consisted of peripheral blood, taken 28 days after the second AZD1222 dose. The CDR3 here is CASSLDRAYGYTF. CDR3 bases: TGTGCCAGCAGCTTAGATAGGGCCTATGGCTACACCTTC.